Listed below are T cell receptor beta chains from one sample, sequenced in a study of CD8 T cells in ankylosing spondylitis. TCRdb re-derived calls from the 5' RACE reads in MiXCR, one entry per CDR3 protein. Seen here are about 360,000 distinct CDR3 sequences, more than 20% observed once, and the top ten hold around 13%. The sequenced material came from blood, either unsorted or a sorted T cell fraction (not recorded which). The receptors were sampled from a male donor with ankylosing spondylitis or in good health (not recorded which). CDR3s include the opening cysteine and the closing phenylalanine or tryptophan. The order of the fields is J gene, D gene, CDR3 length, V gene, clone size, CDR3 protein, CDR3 DNA. The D gene is left open where the match is weak. A row's size may be missing; if present it is once, few, many or a size class.

TRBJ2-1 | NA | 12 | TRBV7-8 | NA | CASSGGGGEQFF | TGTGCCAGCTCGGGAGGGGGCGGTGAGCAGTTCTTC
TRBJ2-7 | NA | 14 | TRBV7-6 | few | CASSLGVSLNEQYF | TGTGCCAGCAGCTTAGGTGTCAGCCTCAACGAGCAGTACTTC
TRBJ1-1 | NA | 14 | TRBV29-1 | NA | CSVEQGLSDTEAFF | TGCAGCGTTGAGCAAGGTCTGAGTGACACTGAAGCTTTCTTT
TRBJ2-7 | TRBD1 | 14 | TRBV12-3/TRBV12-4 | NA | CASSTRTGFGEQYF | TGTGCCAGCAGTACCCGGACAGGGTTTGGCGAGCAGTACTTC
TRBJ2-7 | TRBD1 | 16 | TRBV5-5 | few | CASSLSDRASSYEQYF | TGTGCCAGCAGCTTATCAGACAGGGCATCTTCCTACGAGCAGTACTTC
TRBJ2-1 | NA | 14 | TRBV7-9 | NA | CASSLVGQDNEQFF | TGTGCCAGCAGCTTAGTAGGGCAGGACAATGAGCAGTTCTTC
TRBJ2-6 | NA | 15 | TRBV28 | NA | CASSAGEAGANVLTF | TGTGCCAGCAGTGCCGGGGAGGCTGGGGCCAACGTCCTGACTTTC
TRBJ2-3 | TRBD2 | 15 | TRBV4-1 | few | CASSQPGLAADTQYF | TGCGCCAGCAGCCAACCGGGACTAGCAGCAGATACGCAGTATTTT
TRBJ2-7 | TRBD1 | 15 | TRBV7-8 | few | CASSQPPGQGGEQYF | TGTGCCAGCAGCCAGCCGCCGGGACAGGGGGGCGAGCAGTACTTC
TRBJ2-7 | NA | 14 | TRBV5-6 | few | CASSPQGLIYEQYF | TGTGCCAGCAGCCCGCAGGGGCTGATCTACGAGCAGTACTTC
TRBJ1-5 | TRBD1 | 14 | TRBV3-1 | NA | CASSQGQGVTPQHF | TGTGCCAGCAGCCAAGGTCAGGGGGTAACGCCCCAGCATTTT
TRBJ2-7 | NA | 15 | TRBV6-1 | few | CASIPGGRLNHEQYF | TGTGCCAGCATTCCGGGGGGCCGCCTAAACCACGAGCAGTACTTC
TRBJ2-7 | NA | 13 | TRBV29-1 | few | CSVEDGSSYEQYF | TGCAGCGTTGAGGACGGTAGCTCCTACGAGCAGTACTTC
TRBJ2-7 | TRBD1 | 13 | TRBV12-3/TRBV12-4 | few | CASGRDRGLEQYF | TGTGCCAGCGGGCGGGACAGGGGGCTCGAGCAGTACTTC
TRBJ2-7 | NA | 14 | TRBV4-1 | NA | CASSQGADSYEQYF | TGCGCCAGCAGCCAAGGGGCAGACTCCTACGAGCAGTACTTC
TRBJ2-3 | NA | 15 | TRBV12-3/TRBV12-4 | many | CASSLGLSNTDTQYF | TGTGCCAGCAGTTTAGGGCTATCGAACACAGATACGCAGTATTTT
TRBJ2-7 | TRBD2 | 13 | TRBV29-1 | few | CSARTSVSYEQYF | TGCAGCGCACGGACTAGCGTGTCCTACGAGCAGTACTTC
TRBJ2-1 | NA | 17 | TRBV20-1 | few | CSASDDLSLEGYNEQFF | TGCAGTGCTAGCGATGACTTGAGCTTAGAGGGGTACAATGAGCAGTTCTTC
TRBJ2-7 | TRBD1 | 17 | TRBV3-1 | NA | CASSHGEQGPLPYEQYF | TGTGCCAGCAGCCATGGAGAACAGGGGCCCCTACCTTACGAGCAGTACTTC
TRBJ2-7 | TRBD1 | 15 | TRBV13 | NA | CASSTLTGGLDEQYF | TGTGCCAGCAGCACCCTGACAGGGGGCCTGGACGAGCAGTACTTC
TRBJ2-7 | TRBD1 | 14 | TRBV10-3 | few | CAISDPGGFYEQYF | TGTGCCATCAGTGATCCAGGGGGCTTCTACGAGCAGTACTTC
TRBJ2-7 | NA | 13 | TRBV14 | NA | CASSQAAGGEQYF | TGTGCCAGCAGCCAAGCTGCTGGGGGCGAGCAGTACTTC
TRBJ2-1 | TRBD1 | 16 | TRBV20-1 | few | CSARDPDRGRLYEQFF | TGCAGTGCTAGAGATCCCGACAGGGGGCGTTTGTATGAGCAGTTCTTC
TRBJ2-1 | NA | 15 | TRBV30 | few | CAWSPIEAGYNEQFF | TGTGCCTGGAGCCCCATCGAGGCCGGCTACAATGAGCAGTTCTTC
TRBJ2-3 | NA | 14 | TRBV4-1 | NA | CATGPGPGPDTQYF | TGCGCCACCGGCCCGGGCCCCGGCCCAGATACGCAGTATTTT
TRBJ2-3 | NA | 12 | TRBV10-3 | NA | CAIRETGNTQYF | TGTGCCATCAGGGAGACGGGAAATACGCAGTATTTT
TRBJ2-3 | NA | 16 | TRBV10-3 | few | CAISGSPRTNEDTQYF | TGTGCCATCAGTGGCTCACCGAGGACTAATGAAGATACGCAGTATTTT
TRBJ2-1 | NA | 15 | TRBV12-5 | few | CASGPPDSSYNEQFF | TGTGCTAGTGGTCCCCCGGACAGTAGCTACAATGAGCAGTTCTTC
TRBJ2-1 | TRBD2 | 15 | TRBV11-2 | NA | CASSGLRGTYNEQFF | TGTGCCAGCAGTGGGTTGCGGGGGACCTACAATGAGCAGTTCTTC
TRBJ2-7 | NA | 15 | TRBV29-1 | few | CSVEDPTANTYEQYF | TGCAGCGTTGAAGACCCGACAGCCAATACCTACGAGCAGTACTTC
TRBJ2-7 | NA | 13 | TRBV29-1 | few | CSARGRAGYEQYF | TGCAGCGCCCGAGGACGAGCCGGCTACGAGCAGTACTTC
TRBJ2-1 | NA | 14 | TRBV15 | NA | CATSSGPGFGEQFF | TGTGCCACCAGCAGTGGACCAGGATTTGGTGAGCAGTTCTTC
TRBJ2-3 | TRBD2 | 16 | TRBV20-1 | few | CSARDLAGSTVDTQYF | TGCAGTGCTAGAGACCTAGCGGGGAGCACAGTAGATACGCAGTATTTT
TRBJ1-6 | NA | 14 | TRBV6-1 | few | CASSPLWGNSPLHF | TGTGCCAGCAGCCCCCTCTGGGGGAATTCACCCCTCCACTTT
TRBJ2-2 | NA | 17 | TRBV24-1 | few | CATSDLRAQVNTGELFF | TGTGCCACCAGTGATTTAAGGGCACAGGTGAACACCGGGGAGCTGTTTTTT
TRBJ2-5 | NA | 19 | TRBV6-5 | NA | CASSYSRAILDMNQETQYF | TGTGCCAGCAGTTACAGCCGGGCTATCCTAGACATGAACCAAGAGACCCAGTACTTC
TRBJ2-7 | NA | 13 | TRBV4-2 | few | CASSQAYSYEQYF | TGTGCCAGCAGCCAAGCGTATTCCTACGAGCAGTACTTC
TRBJ2-7 | NA | 15 | TRBV3-1 | NA | CASSQDGGTAYEQYF | TGTGCCAGCAGCCAAGATGGCGGTACTGCCTACGAGCAGTACTTC
TRBJ1-1 | NA | 14 | TRBV5-1 | many | CASQTGTENTEAFF | TGCGCCAGCCAGACCGGGACGGAGAACACTGAAGCTTTCTTT
TRBJ2-7 | NA | 12 | TRBV2 | few | CASSDPSYEQYF | TGTGCCAGCAGTGATCCCTCTTACGAGCAGTACTTC
TRBJ2-5 | NA | 16 | TRBV29-1 | few | CSVGGTPTTSQETQYF | TGCAGCGTCGGCGGGACACCGACTACCTCCCAAGAGACCCAGTACTTC